This passage covers 22 T cell receptor beta chains from one sample sequenced in a study of blood T cell repertoires in COVID-19. The table came from immunoSEQ multiplex PCR; TCRdb's copy has only in-frame clones and leaves some out. The sample records under 200,000 clones, roughly 80% being singletons. Specimen: PBMCs or T cells enriched from blood (not recorded which). These receptor sequences come from a woman aged 35 to 49 with acute COVID-19.

The chain carries TRBV7-8 and TRBJ1-2, with a possible D match to TRBD1 (6 bases). The V gene's germline CDR1 is SGHVS and CDR2 FQNEAQ. CDR3 length: 14 amino acids. V lost 1 base and J 8 bases, leaving 14 bases between the germline ends. In DNA, the CDR3 is TGTGCCAGCAGCTTAGGGGGGCACAGGGACGGCTACACCTTC. Translating it yields CASSLGGHRDGYTF.

The rearrangement links TRBV25-1 to TRBJ1-3, with TRBD1 matching over 8 bases. This CDR3 has 17 residues. CDR1 is MGHDK and CDR2 is SYGVNS in the germline V gene. V shed 2 bases, J shed 2 bases, and the junction held 8 bases outside the gene matches. CDR3: CASSEGGLTGAGNTIYF. The CDR3 coding sequence is TGTGCCAGCAGTGAAGGCGGCTTGACAGGGGCTGGAAACACCATATATTTT.

The chain couples TRBV6-1 to TRBJ1-2, with D perhaps TRBD1 (5 bases). Trimming stripped 0 bases from V and 8 bases from J, with 13 bases between. The CDR3 spans 14 residues. Per the germline V gene, CDR1 is MNHNS and CDR2 is SASEGT. The CDR3 sequence: CASSEAAGLVGYTF. DNA for the CDR3: TGTGCCAGCAGTGAAGCGGCAGGGTTAGTGGGCTACACCTTC.

This clone was observed a single time. V is TRBV9 and J is TRBJ1-4; a weak D match, TRBD1 (5 bases). Germline V gene sequence: CDR1 SGDLS, CDR2 YYNGEE. CDR3 length: 15 amino acids. Trimming removed 0 bases at V and 3 bases at J, with 9 bases between. The CDR3 loop reads CASSVGGGANEKLFF. In DNA form, the CDR3 reads TGTGCCAGCAGCGTAGGCGGGGGGGCTAATGAAAAACTGTTTTTT. The whole variable domain, remainder taken from reference TRBV9 and TRBJ1-4, is DSGVTQTPKHLITATGQRVTLRCSPRSGDLSVYWYQQSLDQGLQFLIQYYNGEERAKGNILERFSAQQFPDLHSELNLSSLELGDSALYFCASSVGGGANEKLFFGSGTQLSVL.

This chain connects TRBV6-5 to TRBJ1-2; 12 bases are shared with TRBD1. This CDR3 is 14 amino acids long. Germline V gene data show CDR1 as MNHEY and CDR2 as SVGAGI. The trim removed 4 bases at V and 8 bases at J, leaving 5 bases unmatched. The CDR3, as DNA: TGTGCCAGCAGTTCGTCCGGGACAGGGGGCGGCTACACCTTC. Amino acid sequence: CASSSSGTGGGYTF.

The genes are TRBV11-2 and TRBJ2-5, with TRBD2 matching 9 bases. CDR1 SGHAT and CDR2 FQNNGV come from the germline V gene. CDR3 length equals 16 residues. Trimming took 8 bases from V and 1 from J; bases not matched to a gene: 11. The CDR3 DNA follows: TGTGCCAGCCCACCCAGACTAGCGGAGTTCCAAGAGACCCAGTACTTC. Its translation is CASPPRLAEFQETQYF.

The rearrangement uses TRBV7-6 and TRBJ1-5; the D is unclear. This CDR3 has 14 residues. V was shortened by 1 base and J by 3 bases, with 7 bases between the two germline ends. Germline V CDR1 and CDR2: SGHVS, FNYEAQ. CDR3 protein: CASSLDGDNQPQHF. For the CDR3, the DNA is TGTGCCAGCAGCTTAGACGGGGACAATCAGCCCCAGCATTTT.

The genes are TRBV2 and TRBJ2-2; TRBD1 matches 9 bases. CDR1 and CDR2 from the germline V gene are SNHLY and FYNNEI. The trim removed 5 bases at V and 7 bases at J, leaving 11 bases unmatched. The CDR3 contains 16 residues. The CDR3 DNA reads TGTGCCAGCAGTACCAAAAACCGGGACAGGGTCGGGGAGCTGTTTTTT. It codes for CASSTKNRDRVGELFF.

This chain joins TRBV9 and TRBJ2-7; 8 bases are shared with TRBD2. The CDR3 contains 15 residues. The J segment lost 7 bases and the V segment lost 0 bases, leaving 9 bases of the junction unmatched. The germline gives CDR1 SGDLS, CDR2 YYNGEE. The CDR3 protein is CASSVAGLALEEQYF. The DNA of the CDR3 is TGTGCCAGCAGCGTAGCAGGACTAGCTCTGGAAGAGCAGTACTTC.

J is TRBJ2-3 and V is TRBV29-1; D gene uncertain. The germline CDR1 and CDR2 sequences are SQVTM and ANQGSEA. The CDR3 totals 13 residues. Trimming took 0 bases from V and 9 from J, leaving 13 bases between them. CDR3 DNA sequence: TGCAGCGTTGAAGATCAACCAACCCGGACGCAGTATTTT. Translating it yields CSVEDQPTRTQYF.

Ten or more counts support this clone. This chain connects TRBV7-8 to TRBJ2-5; D is unclear. The CDR3 loop spans 14 amino acids. Germline-derived CDR1 and CDR2 are SGHVS and FQNEAQ. Trimming pared 5 bases from V and 5 bases from J, leaving 15 bases between. CDR3 coding DNA: TGTGCCAGCAGCCCGGTGGATGGAGTTGAGACCCAGTACTTC. Translating it yields CASSPVDGVETQYF.

This sequence joins TRBV5-1 and TRBJ2-1, with D possibly being TRBD2 (6 bases). Trimming removed 7 bases from V and 7 bases from J, with 15 bases in between. Germline V gene sequence: CDR1 SGHRS, CDR2 YFSETQ. The CDR3 spans 13 residues. CDR3 protein: CASQEGSGNEQFF. CDR3 bases: TGCGCCAGCCAGGAGGGGTCCGGTAATGAGCAGTTCTTC.

V is TRBV15 and J is TRBJ2-7; TRBD1 agrees at 7 bases. Germline lookup yields CDR1 LNHNV and CDR2 YYDKDF (reference sequence). The CDR3 has 16 residues. V trimming: 3 bases; J trimming: 2 bases; junction bases outside the gene matches: 10. The CDR3 DNA is TGTGCCACCAGCAGGCTATTGACAGGGCAGACCTACGAGCAGTACTTC. Translated, it gives CATSRLLTGQTYEQYF. Based on the CDR3 plus reference TRBV15 and TRBJ2-7, the full variable domain is DAMVIQNPRYQVTQFGKPVTLSCSQTLNHNVMYWYQQKSSQAPKLLFHYYDKDFNNEADTPDNFQSRRPNTSFCFLDIRSPGLGDTAMYLCATSRLLTGQTYEQYFGPGTRLTVT.

The rearrangement uses TRBV19 and TRBJ1-2; 8 nucleotides line up with TRBD1. The germline CDR1 and CDR2 sequences are LNHDA and SQIVND (reference sequence). The CDR3 sequence is 14 residues long. V lost 8 bases, J lost 6 bases, and 11 bases stayed unmatched. The CDR3 DNA is TGTGCCAGTTCATACCTGGACAGGGACGATGGCTACACCTTC. This codes for CASSYLDRDDGYTF.

The genes are TRBV10-3 and TRBJ1-4; 9 bases line up with TRBD1. The CDR3 has 13 residues. Germline CDR1 is ENHRY and CDR2 is SYGVKD. The V segment lost 6 bases and the J segment 7 bases; nucleotides outside the gene matches: 3. The CDR3 coding sequence is TGTGCCATCAGAGGGACAGGGAGTGAAAAACTGTTTTTT. This gives the protein CAIRGTGSEKLFF.

The J gene is TRBJ1-1, the V gene TRBV11-3, with D maybe TRBD1 (5 bases). The CDR3 runs 14 residues. Germline V gene data show CDR1 as SGHNT and CDR2 as YENEEA. Trimming stripped 1 base from V and 2 bases from J, with 8 bases between. The CDR3 here is CASSLAGGNTEAFF. CDR3 DNA: TGTGCCAGCAGCTTAGCCGGGGGTAACACTGAAGCTTTCTTT.

The rearrangement joins TRBV6-4 to TRBJ2-7, with 9 bases matching TRBD2. CDR3 length equals 15 residues. CDR1 is MRHNA, CDR2 SNTAGT, per germline. Trimming removed 8 bases from V and 3 bases from J; junction bases left unmatched: 11. As DNA, the CDR3 is TGTGCCAGCTGGGGGGGTAGCGGGAGAGACTACGAGCAGTACGTC. Translated: CASWGGSGRDYEQYV.

For this clone: Other DNA sequences from this sample encode an identical CDR3 as well. The chain joins TRBV5-1 to TRBJ1-5, with TRBD1 as a possible D gene (6 bases). The CDR3 runs 14 residues. Germline V gives CDR1 SGHRS, CDR2 YFSETQ. The V end lost 0 bases, the J end lost 4 bases, and 8 bases lay between the germline ends. The CDR3 DNA follows: TGCGCCAGCAGCTTGGAAGGGGGAAATCAGCCCCAGCATTTT. Translation gives CASSLEGGNQPQHF.

The chain joins TRBV2 to TRBJ2-7; 8 nucleotides match TRBD1. Looked up from germline, CDR1 is SNHLY and CDR2 is FYNNEI. After removal of 5 bases from V and 5 bases from J, the junction contained 5 bases not matched to a gene. The CDR3 totals 13 residues. The CDR3 sequence: CASSQDRGNEQYF. The DNA for the CDR3 is TGTGCCAGCAGTCAAGACAGGGGCAACGAGCAGTACTTC.

CDR3 residues: CASTRENQPQHF. The CDR3, as DNA: TGTGCCAGCACGCGGGAAAATCAGCCCCAGCATTTT. This chain links TRBV12-3 or TRBV12-4 with TRBJ1-5; D unresolved. The V and J ends lost 7 bases and 4 bases respectively, with 8 bases between them. The CDR3 loop spans 12 amino acids.

J is TRBJ2-4 and V is TRBV19; 8 nucleotides match TRBD1. Losses at the gene ends were 1 base for V and 0 bases for J; bases not matched to a gene: 5. This CDR3 is 17 amino acids long. CDR1 is LNHDA and CDR2 is SQIVND in the germline V gene (reference sequence). CDR3 coding DNA: TGTGCCAGTAGTATAGTGGGACAGGCGACAGCCAAAAACATTCAGTACTTC. Translation gives CASSIVGQATAKNIQYF.

The chain joins TRBV7-8 to TRBJ2-2; tentatively, D is TRBD1 (5 bases). CDR1 SGHVS and CDR2 FQNEAQ come from the germline V gene. The length of the CDR3 is 14 residues. Trimming cost V 5 bases and J 2 bases, with 9 bases left between them. In nucleotides, the CDR3 is TGTGCCAGCAGCATTCAGGGTAACACCGGGGAGCTGTTTTTT. It yields the protein CASSIQGNTGELFF.